Shown below are 23 T cell receptor beta chains from a single sample sequenced in a study of CD8 T cells in Susac syndrome. RNA totalling about 0.45 to 1 ug underwent reverse transcription with random hexamers. TCRdb processed the immunoSEQ multiplex PCR reads anew with MiXCR; each CDR3 protein has one entry. The sample has approximately 210,000 distinct CDR3 sequences, approximately 95% seen once. Material for sequencing was CD4+ T cells from PBMCs. These receptors were collected from a human donor with multiple sclerosis.

The chain combines TRBV20-1 with TRBJ2-3; 7 bases are shared with TRBD2. The V segment lost 6 bases and the J segment 0 bases; nucleotides outside the gene matches: 6. The CDR3 contains 14 residues. From germline, CDR1 is DFQATT and CDR2 SNEGSKA (reference sequence). As DNA, the CDR3 is TGCAGTGCCCCCCTAGCGGCTAGCACAGATACGCAGTATTTT. Protein product: CSAPLAASTDTQYF.

The rearrangement joins TRBV20-1 to TRBJ2-1, with D possibly being TRBD2 (6 bases). V shed 3 bases and J shed 5 bases, with 14 bases lying between them. The CDR3 runs to 14 residues. Germline V gene sequence: CDR1 DFQATT, CDR2 SNEGSKA (reference sequence). The CDR3 DNA reads as TGCAGTGCTAGTTCCCGGGGACTCCACAATGAGCAGTTCTTC. Protein product: CSASSRGLHNEQFF.

V is TRBV28 and J is TRBJ2-1; unclear D gene. This CDR3 is built from 12 residues. The germline V and J ends were trimmed by 5 bases and 7 bases, with 9 bases remaining between them. The germline CDR1 and CDR2 sequences are MDHEN and SYDVKM. The CDR3 DNA is TGTGCCAGCAGTCCGAGACGTAATGAGCAGTTCTTC. Protein: CASSPRRNEQFF.

The chain joins TRBV9 to TRBJ2-7; maybe TRBD1 (7 bases). The V gene's germline CDR1 is SGDLS and CDR2 YYNGEE. The ends were cut back, 3 bases at V and 6 bases at J, with 13 bases in the middle. There are 13 residues in the CDR3. The CDR3 nucleotides are TGTGCCAGCAGCGGGCGACAGGGAGGCGAGCAGTACTTC. This gives the protein CASSGRQGGEQYF.

This clonotype appeared a few times. The V and J genes are TRBV24-1 and TRBJ1-1, with D unclear. The CDR3 has 13 amino acids. The germline V gene encodes CDR1 KGHDR and CDR2 SFDVKD. Trimming took 2 bases from V and 1 from J, leaving 4 bases between them. As DNA, the CDR3 is TGTGCCACCAGTGATTGGAAGAACACTGAAGCTTTCTTT. As protein: CATSDWKNTEAFF.

The sample holds one count of this clonotype. V usage is TRBV19 and J usage is TRBJ1-1; D might be TRBD1 (5 bases). The ends were cut back, 0 bases at V and 4 bases at J, with 12 bases in the middle. Germline V CDR1 and CDR2: LNHDA, SQIVND (reference sequence). The CDR3 runs 15 residues. DNA for the CDR3: TGTGCCAGTAGTATAGATCCAGGGAAGGGCACTGAAGCTTTCTTT. It yields the protein CASSIDPGKGTEAFF. Variable domain in full (rest from reference TRBV19 and TRBJ1-1): DGGITQSPKYLFRKEGQNVTLSCEQNLNHDAMYWYRQDPGQGLRLIYYSQIVNDFQKGDIAEGYSVSREKKESFPLTVTSAQKNPTAFYLCASSIDPGKGTEAFFGQGTRLTVV.

The chain is built from TRBV19 and TRBJ2-1; no reliable D call. Germline CDR1 reads LNHDA; CDR2 reads SQIVND (reference sequence). The CDR3 consists of 11 residues. V lost 3 bases to trimming and J lost 15 bases, with 12 bases between them. CDR3 protein: CASSILSRPFF. The CDR3, as DNA: TGTGCCAGTAGTATCCTTAGCCGCCCGTTCTTC.

The chain carries TRBV2 and TRBJ2-7; D not resolved. Between the trimmed V and J ends, which lost 7 bases and 5 bases, there was a span of 24 bases. Germline V gives CDR1 SNHLY, CDR2 FYNNEI. The length of the CDR3 is 16 residues. The DNA for the CDR3 is TGTGCCAGCACCCTTCTTGGGCGCGCCGGTGGGAACGAGCAGTACTTC. It codes for CASTLLGRAGGNEQYF.

The CDR3 nucleotides are TGTGCCAGCCACGGGGTAGGGTCAGGGGATCAGCCCCAGCATTTT. It translates to CASHGVGSGDQPQHF. This chain joins TRBV18 and TRBJ1-5, with D perhaps matching TRBD1 (6 bases). The germline V gene has CDR1 KGHSH and CDR2 LQKENI. CDR3 length equals 15 residues. Trimming shortened V by 8 bases and J by 5 bases, and 19 bases separated the two germline ends.

The chain joins TRBV19 to TRBJ2-7, with D perhaps matching TRBD2 (7 bases). The ends were cut back, 2 bases at V and 2 bases at J, with 10 bases in the middle. CDR1 is LNHDA and CDR2 is SQIVND in the germline V gene (reference sequence). The length of the CDR3 is 14 residues. The CDR3 region is CASSIYGGPYEQYF. Here the CDR3 DNA reads TGTGCCAGTAGTATATACGGGGGGCCCTACGAGCAGTACTTC. The full variable domain, with the rest looked up from reference TRBV19 and TRBJ2-7, is DGGITQSPKYLFRKEGQNVTLSCEQNLNHDAMYWYRQDPGQGLRLIYYSQIVNDFQKGDIAEGYSVSREKKESFPLTVTSAQKNPTAFYLCASSIYGGPYEQYFGPGTRLTVT.

The V and J genes are TRBV20-1 and TRBJ1-1; D is unclear. Trimming took 1 base from V and 1 from J, leaving 7 bases between them. The germline V gene encodes CDR1 DFQATT and CDR2 SNEGSKA (reference sequence). The CDR3 is 13 residues long. CDR3 loop: CSARAGGNTEAFF. CDR3 bases: TGCAGTGCTAGAGCTGGAGGGAACACTGAAGCTTTCTTT.

This chain links TRBV16 with TRBJ2-7, with 8 bases lining up with TRBD1. The CDR3 is 17 residues long. J was trimmed by 2 bases and V by 3 bases; bases with no gene match: 12. Germline CDR1 KGHSY, CDR2 FQNENV. Here the CDR3 DNA reads TGTGCCAGCAGCCACCTCCTATCGGGACAGGTAACCTACGAGCAGTACTTC. Translated, it gives CASSHLLSGQVTYEQYF.

In this sample, this clonotype turned up a few times. V is TRBV7-8 and J is TRBJ2-1; 10 bases are a match to TRBD2. This CDR3 has 15 amino acids. From germline, CDR1 is SGHVS and CDR2 FQNEAQ. V was clipped by 5 bases and J by 1 base; unmatched bases: 2. CDR3 region: CASSQTSGSYNEQFF. The CDR3 region has the DNA TGTGCCAGCAGCCAGACTAGCGGGTCCTACAATGAGCAGTTCTTC.

A single count supports this clonotype. This chain uses TRBV3-1 with TRBJ2-7, with D possibly being TRBD2 (6 bases). Trimming shortened V by 5 bases and J by 4 bases, and 21 bases separated the two germline ends. Germline CDR1 reads LGHDT; CDR2 reads YNNKEL (reference sequence). CDR3 length equals 16 residues. The DNA for the CDR3 is TGTGCCAGCAGCGCGGCCCCTAGCGCGGCAGCGTACGAGCAGTACTTC. Protein: CASSAAPSAAAYEQYF.

This clonotype was detected once. The rearrangement joins TRBV30 to TRBJ2-1, with D unclear. The V end was cut by 1 base, the J end by 8 bases, with 15 bases between. The CDR3 has 14 residues. Germline V gene data show CDR1 as GTSNPN and CDR2 as SVGIG (reference sequence). CDR3 bases: TGTGCCTGGAGTGATACCTCCGGGTTGGATGAGCAGTTCTTC. This gives the protein CAWSDTSGLDEQFF.

The chain is built from TRBV29-1 and TRBJ1-1; D is ambiguous. Trimming left V 2 bases short and J 1 base short, with 5 bases between. There are 12 residues in the CDR3. Germline assignment: CDR1 SQVTM and CDR2 ANQGSEA. CDR3 nucleotides: TGCAGCGTTGAACCGGGGAACACTGAAGCTTTCTTT. This sequence encodes CSVEPGNTEAFF.

V and J are TRBV3-1 and TRBJ1-1, with D possibly TRBD1 on 6 matching bases. V shed 4 bases and J shed 1 base, with 13 bases lying between them. Germline V gene lookup returns CDR1 LGHDT and CDR2 YNNKEL (reference sequence). The CDR3 totals 15 residues. This CDR3 reads CASSPSDSRNTEAFF. The CDR3 DNA is TGTGCCAGCAGCCCCTCGGACAGCCGGAACACTGAAGCTTTCTTT.

This chain connects TRBV4-2 to TRBJ2-5, with TRBD2 matching 9 bases. V shed 0 bases and J 0 bases; nucleotides not matched to a gene: 5. This CDR3 region has 17 residues. CDR1 is LGHNA and CDR2 is YNFKEQ in the germline V gene. Written as DNA, the CDR3 is TGTGCCAGCAGCCAAGAGGGGCTAGCGGGGAACCAAGAGACCCAGTACTTC. Amino acids: CASSQEGLAGNQETQYF.

The chain joins TRBV20-1 to TRBJ1-1; D is ambiguous. V was pared by 6 bases and J by 4 bases, with 9 bases between. The CDR3 is made up of 11 amino acids. From germline, CDR1 is DFQATT and CDR2 SNEGSKA (reference sequence). The CDR3 nucleotides are TGCAGTGCCTCAGCGGGCACTGAAGCTTTCTTT. This gives the protein CSASAGTEAFF.

This clonotype was observed a few times. The genes are TRBV30 and TRBJ1-2; no firm D call. CDR1 and CDR2 (germline): GTSNPN, SVGIG (reference sequence). V shed 3 bases and J shed 6 bases, with 17 bases lying between them. The CDR3 contains 14 residues. The CDR3 loop reads CAWRAEEKHDGYTF. The CDR3 DNA sequence: TGTGCCTGGAGAGCCGAAGAAAAGCATGATGGCTACACCTTC. The full variable domain, in which reference TRBV30 and TRBJ1-2 provide the parts outside the CDR3, is SQTIHQWPATLVQPVGSPLSLECTVEGTSNPNLYWYRQAAGRGLQLLFYSVGIGQISSEVPQNLSASRPQDRQFILSSKKLLLSDSGFYLCAWRAEEKHDGYTFGSGTRLTVV.

This sequence joins TRBV5-1 and TRBJ1-5; D unresolved. CDR3 length: 15 amino acids. The V and J ends lost 1 base and 8 bases respectively, with 16 bases between them. Germline CDR1 reads SGHRS; CDR2 reads YFSETQ. The CDR3 loop reads CASSLSARAEEPQHF. In nucleotides, the CDR3 is TGCGCCAGCAGCTTGTCTGCTCGGGCCGAGGAGCCCCAGCATTTT.

This chain joins TRBV12-3 or TRBV12-4 and TRBJ2-7; D not certain. Trimming took 5 bases from V and 6 from J, leaving 11 bases between them. There are 12 residues in the CDR3. The CDR3 coding sequence is TGTGCCAGCAGTCCCGGACCCCTCGAGCAGTACTTC. This sequence encodes CASSPGPLEQYF.

This clonotype was seen more than once but under ten times. The chain links TRBV5-1 to TRBJ1-5; 7 positions agree with TRBD1. Germline loops: CDR1 SGHRS, CDR2 YFSETQ. The CDR3 length is 15 residues. The J segment lost 5 bases and the V segment lost 0 bases, leaving 5 bases of the junction unmatched. CDR3 nucleotide sequence: TGCGCCAGCAGCTTGGGTGACAGGGCGGATCAGCCCCAGCATTTT. This translates into CASSLGDRADQPQHF.